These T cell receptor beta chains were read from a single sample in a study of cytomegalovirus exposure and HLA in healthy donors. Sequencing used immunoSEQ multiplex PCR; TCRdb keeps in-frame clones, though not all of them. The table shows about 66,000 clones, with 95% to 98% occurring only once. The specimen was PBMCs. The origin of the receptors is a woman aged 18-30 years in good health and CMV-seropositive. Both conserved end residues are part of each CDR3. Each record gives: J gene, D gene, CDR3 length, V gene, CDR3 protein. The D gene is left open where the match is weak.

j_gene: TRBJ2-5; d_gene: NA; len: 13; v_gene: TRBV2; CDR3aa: CASTHNGEETQYF
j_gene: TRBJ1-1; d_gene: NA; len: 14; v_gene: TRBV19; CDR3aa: CASSIRGVNTEAFF
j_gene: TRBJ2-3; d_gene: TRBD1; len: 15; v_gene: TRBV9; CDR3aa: CASSVTGADTDTQYF
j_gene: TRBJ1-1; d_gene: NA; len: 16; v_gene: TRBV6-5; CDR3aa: CASSYFYRDVNTEAFF
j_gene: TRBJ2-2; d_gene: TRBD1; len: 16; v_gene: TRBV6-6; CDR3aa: CASSGPGQGNTGELFF
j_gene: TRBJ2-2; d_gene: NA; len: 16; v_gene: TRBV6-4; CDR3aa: CASSDSEQGNTGELFF
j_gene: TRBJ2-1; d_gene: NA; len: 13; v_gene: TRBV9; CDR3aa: CASSDGLRGEQFF
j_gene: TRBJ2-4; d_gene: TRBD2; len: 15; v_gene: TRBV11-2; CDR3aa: CASSPQTSGRNIQYF
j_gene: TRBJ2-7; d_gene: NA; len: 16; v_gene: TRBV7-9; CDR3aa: CASSPQVKGVSYEQYF
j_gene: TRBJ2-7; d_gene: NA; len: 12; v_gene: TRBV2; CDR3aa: CASRVSSYEQYF